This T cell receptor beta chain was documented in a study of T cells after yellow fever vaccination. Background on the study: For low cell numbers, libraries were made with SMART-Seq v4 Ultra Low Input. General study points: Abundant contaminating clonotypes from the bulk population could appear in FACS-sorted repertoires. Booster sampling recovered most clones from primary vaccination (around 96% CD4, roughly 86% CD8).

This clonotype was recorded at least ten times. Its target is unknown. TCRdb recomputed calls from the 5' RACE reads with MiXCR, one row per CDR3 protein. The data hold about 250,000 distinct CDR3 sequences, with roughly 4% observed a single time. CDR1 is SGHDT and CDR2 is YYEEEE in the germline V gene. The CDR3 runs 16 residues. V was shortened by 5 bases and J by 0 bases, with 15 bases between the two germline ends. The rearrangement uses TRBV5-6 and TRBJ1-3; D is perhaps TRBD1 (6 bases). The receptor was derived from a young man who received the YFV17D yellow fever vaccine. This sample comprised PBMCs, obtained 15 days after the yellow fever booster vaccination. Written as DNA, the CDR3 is TGTGCCAGCAGTCAGTCCCCAGGGGACTCTGGAAACACCATATATTTT. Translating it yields CASSQSPGDSGNTIYF.